The T cell receptor beta chain under discussion was sequenced for a study of a mutant IDH1 vaccine in newly diagnosed glioma. Study context: Following radiotherapy alone, or alongside temozolomide cycles, vaccination was started after an interval of 4-6 weeks. V12 took place at week 35, and V13 at week 47.

Sequencing used immunoSEQ multiplex PCR; TCRdb keeps in-frame clones, though not all of them. The sample lists fewer than 85,000 clones, about 81% occurring once. Time point defined: week 47, end of study. Each dose of the vaccine consisted of 300 ug of mutant IDH1 20-mer peptide, with topical imiquimod. Notes on the study in general: A vaccine-induced immune response developed in roughly 93% of the patients. Pseudoprogression appeared unlinked to shifts in leading peripheral T cell clonotypes.

In the case of this clone: Antigen: not known.

Germline V CDR1 and CDR2: SQVTM, ANQGSEA. V was cut by 3 bases and J by 7 bases, with 9 bases left in between. The CDR3 covers 11 residues. The chain has TRBV29-1 and TRBJ1-2, with a tentative D call TRBD1 (5 bases). The sample here was PBMCs, taken from a glioma patient whose treatment included an IDH1 peptide vaccine. The TCR comes from a middle-aged man with glioma. The CDR3: CSVDRAAGYTF. The CDR3 nucleotides read TGCAGCGTTGACAGGGCGGCTGGCTACACCTTC.